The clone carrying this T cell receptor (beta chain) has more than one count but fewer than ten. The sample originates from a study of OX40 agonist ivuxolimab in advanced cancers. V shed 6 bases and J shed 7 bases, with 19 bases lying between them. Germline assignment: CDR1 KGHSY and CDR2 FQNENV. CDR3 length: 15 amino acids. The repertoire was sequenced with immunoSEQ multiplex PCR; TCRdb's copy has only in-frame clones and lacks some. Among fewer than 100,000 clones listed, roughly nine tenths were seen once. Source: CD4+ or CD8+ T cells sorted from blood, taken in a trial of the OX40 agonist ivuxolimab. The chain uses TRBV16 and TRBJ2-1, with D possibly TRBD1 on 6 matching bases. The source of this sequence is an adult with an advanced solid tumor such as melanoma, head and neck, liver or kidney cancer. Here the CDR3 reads CASSPTDITGNEQFF. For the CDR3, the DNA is TGTGCCAGCAGTCCTACCGATATAACAGGGAATGAGCAGTTCTTC.